The 3 T cell receptor beta chains presented below share a single source sample, sequenced in a study of cytomegalovirus exposure and HLA in healthy donors. The PCR was carried out with 60 Vbeta primers and 13 Jbeta primers. Generated by immunoSEQ multiplex PCR, the TCRdb table keeps only in-frame clones and is missing some. The sample includes about 98,000 clones, roughly 85% of them seen just once. Sequencing input: PBMCs. The receptors derive from a man aged 35 to 55 in good health and CMV-seronegative.

This chain links TRBV5-1 with TRBJ2-7; TRBD1 is a possible D gene (6 bases). Germline lookup yields CDR1 SGHRS and CDR2 YFSETQ. V was clipped by 1 base and J by 5 bases, with 13 bases between them. The CDR3 has 14 residues. The CDR3 spells CASSLWGQMDEQYF. CDR3 DNA sequence: TGCGCCAGCAGCTTGTGGGGGCAGATGGACGAGCAGTACTTC. The full variable domain, with the rest looked up from reference TRBV5-1 and TRBJ2-7, is KAGVTQTPRYLIKTRGQQVTLSCSPISGHRSVSWYQQTPGQGLQFLFEYFSETQRNKGNFPGRFSGRQFSNSRSEMNVSTLELGDSALYLCASSLWGQMDEQYFGPGTRLTVT.

V usage is TRBV5-1 and J usage is TRBJ2-3; a weak D match, TRBD1 (5 bases). This CDR3 is built from 16 residues. The germline V and J ends were trimmed by 3 bases and 1 base, with 15 bases remaining between them. In germline, CDR1 is SGHRS, CDR2 YFSETQ. The CDR3: CASSSNRSSGTDTQYF. CDR3 sequence (DNA): TGCGCCAGCAGCTCCAACAGGTCTTCGGGCACAGATACGCAGTATTTT. Full variable domain (outside the CDR3, taken from reference TRBV5-1 and TRBJ2-3): KAGVTQTPRYLIKTRGQQVTLSCSPISGHRSVSWYQQTPGQGLQFLFEYFSETQRNKGNFPGRFSGRQFSNSRSEMNVSTLELGDSALYLCASSSNRSSGTDTQYFGPGTRLTVL.

J is TRBJ1-2 and V is TRBV6-5; D is perhaps TRBD1 (5 bases). CDR1 MNHEY and CDR2 SVGAGI come from the germline V gene. Between the trimmed V and J ends, which lost 5 bases and 5 bases, there was a span of 12 bases. CDR3 length: 13 residues. CDR3 DNA sequence: TGTGCCAGCAGTGCCCCAGGGAAATATGGCTACACCTTC. Protein: CASSAPGKYGYTF.